The rows below give T cell receptor beta chains drawn from one sample of a study of cytomegalovirus exposure and HLA in healthy donors. The assay was immunoSEQ multiplex PCR, and TCRdb's table has in-frame clones only and misses some. The table shows some 130,000 clones, with around 80% occurring only once. Input material: PBMCs. Receptors originate from a middle-aged man in good health and CMV-seropositive. The conserved cysteine and the conserved F or W are not part of the CDR3 here. D genes are given only for firm matches. Some rows mark clone size as missing; the rest say once, few, many or name a class of expanded clone.

CDR3aa | v_gene | len | abundance | d_gene | j_gene
ASSLAGTSLETQY | TRBV28 | 13 | - | - | TRBJ2-5
SVESGLEDTQY | TRBV29-1 | 11 | - | - | TRBJ2-3
ASSLGGPSGSMGGELF | TRBV7-8 | 16 | - | TRBD2 | TRBJ2-2
ASSITGVKGEAF | TRBV19 | 12 | - | TRBD1 | TRBJ1-1
ASSENRDTDTQY | TRBV10-1 | 12 | - | - | TRBJ2-3
ASSILGRGTEAF | TRBV19 | 12 | - | - | TRBJ1-1
ASSPTGNSGNTIY | TRBV2 | 13 | - | - | TRBJ1-3
SVGTSGSRDTQY | TRBV29-1 | 12 | - | TRBD2 | TRBJ2-3
ASTPGQGSGYT | TRBV28 | 11 | - | TRBD1 | TRBJ1-2
ASSLDRGEVDEQF | TRBV11-2 | 13 | - | TRBD2 | TRBJ2-1
ASSASFSGSQFGNEQF | TRBV9 | 16 | - | TRBD2 | TRBJ2-1
ASSLHGANEKLF | TRBV7-9 | 12 | few | - | TRBJ1-4
ASGGSGLFSYEQY | TRBV2 | 13 | - | - | TRBJ2-7
ASKVLQGLF | TRBV2 | 9 | - | TRBD1 | TRBJ1-4
ASSLDLAGGTDTQY | TRBV5-4 | 14 | - | TRBD2 | TRBJ2-3